This paragraph covers one T cell receptor (beta chain) sequence. This clone showed up just once. Its antigen remains undetermined. Base qualities are missing; no much larger clone stands one base away. The data stem from a study of blood T cell repertoires in COVID-19 (dated by TCRdb to between 2020 and 2021). For the wider study: Samples from collaborators originated in the United States, Italy and Spain and spanned both the acute and convalescent phases of COVID-19. The material from the prospective study consisted of cDNA or gDNA derived from T cells, B-cell-depleted T cells, or PBMCs. Subjects who had been exposed to COVID-19, were actively infected with it, or had recovered from it provided the deeply sampled blood TCRbeta repertoires that made up the dataset. A freely available public database, intended as a resource for researchers studying the immune response to SARS-CoV-2, is where the repertoires were released. Samples came from the ongoing ImmuneRACE study (first 160 participants) plus 1,254 subjects from 6 global collaborators. Nearly every sample came with metadata listing a de-identified subject ID, COVID-19 status, age in years and sex. Where HLA class I and class II types were available, the types were taken from metadata supplied by the sample provider, not from assay-based typing.

The collaborating institutions used their own protocols to collect whole blood in K2EDTA tubes. For TCRbeta analysis, collaborators shipped samples in one of three forms: frozen whole blood, isolated PBMCs, or DNA extracted from either of those sample types. Beyond this particular receptor, the publication reports: The amount of clinical and demographic metadata varied by source and participant and was provided uncurated.

TCRbeta CDR3 regions were amplified from genomic DNA using the immunoSEQ Assay, a bias-controlled multiplex PCR. Under the source paper's analysis protocol: Within the assay, amplification of reference gene primers was used to estimate how many nucleated cells each sample contained. To quantify the absolute abundance of each unique TCRbeta CDR3 rearrangement, sequence reads were collapsed and filtered. For each sample, productive Simpson clonality was calculated as the square root of Simpson's diversity index over productive rearrangements. TCRdb obtained this table from immuneACCESS and retained in-frame rearrangements with V and J assigned. These tables miss some clones; where compared with another copy, unresolved V genes account for less than half of the shortfall, and the remainder is unexplained. The V and J calls and clone size were taken over from that table, and D and trimming were inferred from the DNA. Across this sample there are tens of thousands of clones, with 55% to 70% seen only once. Roughly 9.6% of the sample goes to the ten largest clones.

V is shortened by 0 bases, J by 10 bases, and the region joining them spans 10 bases. Reading the germline V gene gives CDR1 MGHRA and CDR2 YSYEKL. The CDR3 contains 13 residues, cysteine and phenylalanine counted. Kept here is only the CDR3 DNA, which spans 39 bases and is read in frame from base 1. This chain joins TRBV4-1 to TRBJ2-1; the D gene is possibly TRBD2, with 6 bases matching. Input material: peripheral blood. This receptor was obtained from a woman in her 70s with acute or convalescent COVID-19. Here is the DNA: TGCGCCAGCAGCCAAGAAGGAGGAGGGGAGCAGTTCTTC. Its product reads: CASSQEGGGEQFF.